This TCR beta chain was identified in a study of breast tumors, draining lymph nodes, adjacent tissues. The CDR3 runs 16 residues. Trimming left V 3 bases short and J 4 bases short, with 17 bases between. Germline V CDR1 and CDR2: LNHDA, SQIVND (reference sequence). This clonotype was counted at least ten times. TCRdb re-analysed the multiplex PCR reads in MiXCR, keeping a single row per CDR3 protein. Of 55,000 to 75,000 distinct CDR3 sequences detected, roughly 44% appear once; the ten largest clones hold almost 8.5%. The chain is built from TRBV19 and TRBJ2-3, with D tentatively TRBD2 (6 bases). The sequence was collected from a female donor with breast cancer. Some clones in this sample may be carry-over from other donors' samples. The sequencing input was breast tumor tissue. In DNA form, the CDR3 reads TGTGCCAGTAGTATTGGTAGGAGGGGTAGGGCAGATACGCAGTATTTT. Translating gives CASSIGRRGRADTQYF.